This T cell receptor (beta chain) was found in a study of human T cells and chemical hapten exposure. TCRdb re-called the RACE reads with MiXCR, one entry per CDR3 protein. This table holds more than 150,000 distinct CDR3 sequences, about 25% found once. Time point of the sample: patch test 3, about 24 weeks after DPC sensitization. Treatment reported: therapeutic diphenylcyclopropenone sensitization with weekly scalp DPC. This clonotype was found a few times. This material consisted of whole blood, taken in connection with sensitization to the hapten diphenylcyclopropenone (DPC). This sequence originates from a woman in her 40s with alopecia areata. Some clones in this sample may be carry-over from other donors' samples.

CDR3 sequence (DNA): TGCAGCGTTGCTCCGGGTAGGGGTAACTATGGCTACACCTTC. Its protein product is CSVAPGRGNYGYTF. The J gene is TRBJ1-2, the V gene TRBV29-1, with a tentative D call TRBD1 (5 bases). The V end was cut by 4 bases, the J end by 1 base, with 13 bases between. CDR1 is SQVTM, CDR2 ANQGSEA, per germline. The CDR3 has 14 amino acids.